This T cell receptor beta chain derives from a study of human T cells and chemical hapten exposure. Each CDR3 protein is one row after TCRdb ran MiXCR on the RACE reads. This sample carries tens of thousands of distinct CDR3 sequences, approximately 7.6% of them seen once, and the ten largest clones take 1.3%. Time point indicated: pre-sensitization, week 0. Treatment indicated: therapeutic diphenylcyclopropenone sensitization with weekly scalp DPC. This clonotype was picked up many times. The CDR3 has 15 amino acids. The V gene's germline CDR1 is MNHNY and CDR2 SVGAGI (reference sequence). The germline V and J ends were trimmed by 5 bases and 0 bases, with 12 bases remaining between them.

The clonotype was recovered from a woman aged 50 to 60 with alopecia areata. Some clones in this sample may be carry-over from other donors' samples. The chain uses TRBV6-6 and TRBJ2-3; the D call may be TRBD1 or TRBD2 (5 bases each). Sequenced here: whole blood, sampled in connection with sensitization to the hapten diphenylcyclopropenone (DPC). For the CDR3, the DNA is TGTGCCAGCAGTCAGAGGGACCCTAGCACAGATACGCAGTATTTT. Encoded protein: CASSQRDPSTDTQYF.